A selection of T cell receptor beta chains follows, all from one sample in a study of cytomegalovirus exposure and HLA in healthy donors. Sequencing used immunoSEQ multiplex PCR; TCRdb keeps in-frame clones, though not all of them. The table has 200,000 or so clones, around nine tenths seen once. The sequenced sample consisted of PBMCs. The receptors come from a young woman in good health and CMV-seronegative. Both conserved end residues are part of each CDR3. Only part of the rows carry a size: once, few, many, or a class if the clone is expanded.

CATSRHGGQGNYGYTF,NA,TRBV15,TRBJ1-2
CASSGTGISYEQYF,NA,TRBV5-4,TRBJ2-7
CASSAPPGHGYEAFF,NA,TRBV28,TRBJ1-1
CASSREGLAGYEQYF,once,TRBV5-6,TRBJ2-7
CAWRGQGPNQPQHF,NA,TRBV30,TRBJ1-5
CASSRQGQLEAFF,NA,TRBV6-5,TRBJ1-1
CASTIAGTSDNEQFF,NA,TRBV4-2,TRBJ2-1
CASSFSGSPEQYF,NA,TRBV27,TRBJ2-7
CASSPRDIYNEQFF,once,TRBV28,TRBJ2-1
CASSEGTGGTEAFF,few,TRBV6-1,TRBJ1-1
CASSPKWGTSYEQYF,NA,TRBV5-1,TRBJ2-7
CAWSTDRSQPQHF,NA,TRBV30,TRBJ1-5
CASSTYREQPQHF,NA,TRBV21-1,TRBJ1-5
CASSPLPGTGVHTIYF,NA,TRBV27,TRBJ1-3
CASSIRGQFSYEQYF,NA,TRBV11-2,TRBJ2-7
CASSPQGAQETQYF,NA,TRBV18,TRBJ2-5